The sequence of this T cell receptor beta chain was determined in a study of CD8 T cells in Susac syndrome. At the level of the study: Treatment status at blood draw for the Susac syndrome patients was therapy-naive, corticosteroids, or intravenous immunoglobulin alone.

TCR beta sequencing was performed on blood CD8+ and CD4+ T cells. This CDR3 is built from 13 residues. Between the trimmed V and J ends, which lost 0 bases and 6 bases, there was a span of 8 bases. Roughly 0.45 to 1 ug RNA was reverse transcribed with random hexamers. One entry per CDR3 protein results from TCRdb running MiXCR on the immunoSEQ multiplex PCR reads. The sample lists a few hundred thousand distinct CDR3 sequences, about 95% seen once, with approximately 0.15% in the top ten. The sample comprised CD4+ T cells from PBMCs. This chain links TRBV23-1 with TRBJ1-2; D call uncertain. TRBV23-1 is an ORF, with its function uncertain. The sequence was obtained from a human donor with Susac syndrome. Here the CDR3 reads CASSQSPGHGYTF. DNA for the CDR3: TGCGCCAGCAGTCAATCCCCTGGCCATGGCTACACCTTC.